This TCR beta chain derives from a study of T cell clonality in common variable immunodeficiency. Study results and limitations: Reportedly, TCR beta sequences from common variable immunodeficiency showed fewer deletions and N-nucleotide insertions. Authors noted CVID clonality's cause needs subpopulation repertoire sequencing. Compared with healthy controls, CVID subjects showed increased TCRbeta clonality, mostly in about a third.

This clone was seen at least ten times. Its target is unknown. The read stops 3 residues short of the end of the CDR3; the missing end is completed from the germline J gene. Equal genomic DNA amounts from CVID and control samples were sequenced. Assay: immunoSEQ multiplex PCR; the TCRdb copy retains only in-frame clones and omits some. The repertoire has about 81,000 clones, none seen only once; the ten largest take about 0.8%. Germline CDR1 MGHRA, CDR2 YSYEKL. V lost 0 bases and J lost 6, with 17 bases in between. The CDR3 length is 16 residues. The source of this sequence is a person between 18 and 75 years old in good health. The sample consisted of peripheral blood mononuclear cells. The rearrangement uses TRBV4-1 and TRBJ1-1; TRBD1 is a possible D gene (5 bases). The sequenced part of the CDR3 DNA is TGCGCCAGCAGCCAAGATCTCCAGGGAATCGTTGCTGAA. Its protein is CASSQDLQGIVAE. The whole CDR3 sequence reads CASSQDLQGIVAEAFF.